Shown below are 16 T cell receptor beta chains from a single sample sequenced in a study of cytotoxic CD8 clonotypes in ibrutinib-treated CLL (dated by TCRdb to the early 2020s). The protocol used for the library was the immunoSEQ multiplex PCR assay. TCRdb provides this immuneACCESS table in a form limited to in-frame rearrangements. Some clones are lacking; in checked studies, under half of them reflect an unresolved V gene, and why the rest are absent is not known. This sample comprises about 140,000 clones, roughly 90% of them detected only once. The ten largest clonotypes hold 10% to 12% of the sample. In light of the paper, this sample's time point label describes: about a year on ibrutinib. This specimen was PBMCs, taken after 12 months of ibrutinib treatment. These receptors all stem from a human donor with chronic lymphocytic leukemia.

The rearrangement uses TRBV29-1 and TRBJ2-1; TRBD2 matches 8 bases. With 0 bases clipped from V and 8 bases from J, the junction kept 12 bases outside the gene matches. Germline V gene lookup returns CDR1 SQVTM and CDR2 ANQGSEA. This CDR3 is built from 16 residues. In DNA, the CDR3 is TGCAGCGTTGAAGAGGTGGAGAGCGGGAGCCTGTATGAGCAGTTCTTC. Its translation is CSVEEVESGSLYEQFF.

The chain links TRBV7-9 to TRBJ2-1; the D is unclear. CDR1 and CDR2 from the germline V gene are SEHNR and FQNEAQ (reference sequence). Trimming pared 0 bases from V and 7 bases from J, leaving 10 bases between. The CDR3 has 14 residues. CDR3 loop: CASSLALGLNEQFF. CDR3 in DNA: TGTGCCAGCAGCTTAGCGCTGGGATTAAATGAGCAGTTCTTC.

The V and J genes are TRBV6-5 and TRBJ1-5; D unresolved. CDR3 size: 14 residues. Germline assignment: CDR1 MNHEY and CDR2 SVGAGI. V was trimmed by 4 bases and J by 0 bases, leaving 7 bases between them. CDR3 coding DNA: TGTGCCAGCAGTTCCGACATTAGCAATCAGCCCCAGCATTTT. Translation: CASSSDISNQPQHF.

This sequence joins TRBV19 and TRBJ2-3, with D unresolved. V lost 3 bases to trimming and J lost 4 bases, with 11 bases between them. Germline V gene data show CDR1 as LNHDA and CDR2 as SQIVND (reference sequence). This CDR3 is 14 amino acids long. CDR3 region: CASSIGLNSDTQYF. In DNA form, the CDR3 reads TGTGCCAGTAGTATCGGCCTCAATTCAGATACGCAGTATTTT. Full variable domain (missing parts from reference TRBV19 and TRBJ2-3): DGGITQSPKYLFRKEGQNVTLSCEQNLNHDAMYWYRQDPGQGLRLIYYSQIVNDFQKGDIAEGYSVSREKKESFPLTVTSAQKNPTAFYLCASSIGLNSDTQYFGPGTRLTVL.

The chain recombines TRBV11-3 with TRBJ2-2, with a tentative D call TRBD1 (7 bases). The V and J ends lost 5 bases and 5 bases respectively, with 12 bases between them. The CDR3 length is 14 residues. CDR1 and CDR2 from the germline V gene are SGHNT and YENEEA. The CDR3 spells CASSQQGRTGELFF. The DNA for the CDR3 is TGTGCCAGCAGCCAACAGGGGAGGACCGGGGAGCTGTTTTTT. The full variable domain, with the rest looked up from reference TRBV11-3 and TRBJ2-2, is EAGVVQSPRYKIIEKKQPVAFWCNPISGHNTLYWYLQNLGQGPELLIRYENEEAVDDSQLPKDRFSAERLKGVDSTLKIQPAELGDSAVYLCASSQQGRTGELFFGEGSRLTVL.

This chain connects TRBV7-8 to TRBJ2-3, with D tentatively TRBD2 (6 bases). The CDR3 extends over 15 amino acids. V shed 5 bases and J shed 6 bases, with 18 bases lying between them. CDR1 SGHVS and CDR2 FQNEAQ come from the germline V gene. CDR3 bases: TGTGCCAGCAGCGAAGCCGGGACCCGGGGGGATACGCAGTATTTT. This sequence encodes CASSEAGTRGDTQYF.

The V call is TRBV5-4, the J call TRBJ1-3; D possibly corresponds to TRBD1 (6 bases). CDR3 length equals 15 residues. Trimming removed 3 bases at V and 0 bases at J, with 10 bases between. CDR1 and CDR2 (germline): SGHNT, YYREEE (reference sequence). The CDR3 reads CASSWDINSGNTIYF. CDR3 sequence (DNA): TGTGCCAGCAGCTGGGACATAAACTCTGGAAACACCATATATTTT.

The gene calls are TRBV19 and TRBJ2-1, with 8 bases aligning to TRBD2. The CDR3 totals 15 residues. Germline V gene data show CDR1 as LNHDA and CDR2 as SQIVND (reference sequence). Germline trimming cut 1 base from V and 8 bases from J; bases unmatched to any gene: 7. Written as DNA, the CDR3 is TGTGCCAGTAGTATAGGGGGTAGCGGGGTGGATGAGCAGTTCTTC. Translated, it gives CASSIGGSGVDEQFF.

This chain uses TRBV4-1 with TRBJ2-1, with 7 bases aligning to TRBD2. Germline V CDR1 and CDR2: MGHRA, YSYEKL. Losses at the gene ends were 0 bases for V and 6 bases for J; bases not matched to a gene: 5. The CDR3 runs 15 residues. The CDR3 nucleotides read TGCGCCAGCAGCCAAGAAGGGCGGGAGTCCAATGAGCAGTTCTTC. Amino acid sequence: CASSQEGRESNEQFF.

This chain connects TRBV5-1 to TRBJ1-1; D ambiguous. Germline CDR1 and CDR2: SGHRS and YFSETQ. This CDR3 has 14 residues. The V gene lost 1 base and the J gene lost 2 bases, with 9 bases spanning the gap. The CDR3 DNA reads TGCGCCAGCAGCTTGTACGGGGATAACACTGAAGCTTTCTTT. It encodes CASSLYGDNTEAFF.

V is TRBV4-1 and J is TRBJ2-4; D possibly corresponds to TRBD2 (7 bases). The CDR3 contains 16 residues. The germline V gene has CDR1 MGHRA and CDR2 YSYEKL. Trimming cost V 0 bases and J 0 bases, with 9 bases left between them. In DNA, the CDR3 is TGCGCCAGCAGCCAAGATGGGGGGGCAGCCAAAAACATTCAGTACTTC. This encodes CASSQDGGAAKNIQYF.

This chain links TRBV27 with TRBJ2-1; perhaps TRBD2 as D (5 bases). The V and J ends lost 1 base and 4 bases respectively, with 11 bases between them. The CDR3 is made up of 15 amino acids. Germline CDR1 is MNHEY and CDR2 is SMNVEV (reference sequence). The CDR3 bases are TGTGCCAGCAGTTTATTCGGGAAAAGATACAATGAGCAGTTCTTC. Translating gives CASSLFGKRYNEQFF.

The chain combines TRBV7-2 with TRBJ2-3, with a weak D call TRBD2 (6 bases). V lost 0 bases and J 2 bases, leaving 12 bases between the germline ends. The CDR3 spans 16 residues. Germline V lookup: CDR1 SGHTA, CDR2 FQGNSA. Written as DNA, the CDR3 is TGTGCCAGCAGCTTAGCGGCGGGAAGGGTCACAGATACGCAGTATTTT. It codes for CASSLAAGRVTDTQYF. Full variable domain (remainder filled in from reference TRBV7-2 and TRBJ2-3): GAGVSQSPSNKVTEKGKDVELRCDPISGHTALYWYRQSLGQGLEFLIYFQGNSAPDKSGLPSDRFSAERTGGSVSTLTIQRTQQEDSAVYLCASSLAAGRVTDTQYFGPGTRLTVL.

The gene calls are TRBV5-1 and TRBJ2-1; no definite D call. There are 14 residues in the CDR3. The germline V gene has CDR1 SGHRS and CDR2 YFSETQ. V was shortened by 0 bases and J by 6 bases, with 10 bases between the two germline ends. The CDR3 sequence: CASSLEGLPNEQFF. Written as DNA, the CDR3 is TGCGCCAGCAGCTTGGAGGGCCTGCCCAATGAGCAGTTCTTC.

The chain is built from TRBV7-2 and TRBJ1-3, with TRBD1 as a possible D gene (6 bases). The germline gives CDR1 SGHTA, CDR2 FQGNSA. There are 18 residues in the CDR3. Trimming removed 1 base at V and 3 bases at J, with 19 bases between. The DNA of the CDR3 is TGTGCCAGCAGCTTAGATTACAGGGCAATATCATTTGGAAACACCATATATTTT. Translated: CASSLDYRAISFGNTIYF.

The chain employs TRBV30 and TRBJ2-3; D perhaps matches TRBD2 (6 bases). The CDR3 extends over 13 amino acids. The V and J ends lost 2 bases and 6 bases respectively, with 12 bases between them. Germline lookup yields CDR1 GTSNPN and CDR2 SVGIG (reference sequence). The DNA for the CDR3 is TGTGCCTGGAGTCCCGGGAGCTCGGATACGCAGTATTTT. Its protein product is CAWSPGSSDTQYF. Based on the CDR3 plus reference TRBV30 and TRBJ2-3, the full variable domain is SQTIHQWPATLVQPVGSPLSLECTVEGTSNPNLYWYRQAAGRGLQLLFYSVGIGQISSEVPQNLSASRPQDRQFILSSKKLLLSDSGFYLCAWSPGSSDTQYFGPGTRLTVL.